This TCR beta chain was recorded in a study of T cell responses to AZD1222 COVID-19 vaccine (dated by TCRdb to the early 2020s). With regard to the full study: Because spike-specific TCR depth and breadth did not differ between the two schedules, AZD1222 recipients who got a second dose at roughly 4 weeks were pooled with those who got a second dose at roughly 12 weeks. A total of 230 to 250 trial participants underwent TCR sequencing, of whom 200 to 220 had received two doses of AZD1222 and about 25 had received two doses of the MenACWY control vaccine. Trial participants were enrolled into age subgroups of 18-55, 56-69 and 70-plus years, which contained roughly 140, 27 and 60 TCR-sequenced participants, respectively. What the research found in general, with its limitations: Because no samples from the day 14 peak response were available, repertoires could be characterized only after the peak T cell response. The vaccine-associated CD4 TCRs covered the entire spike protein, and the dominant responses fell in regions 160-218 and 743-854. Nearly half of unique spike-specific TCRs reportedly recognized epitopes outside regions mutated in the B.1.351 and B.1.1.7 variants. Conclusions about previously exposed vaccinees are limited because only five to seven AZD1222 recipients were SARS-CoV-2 seropositive at baseline. After two AZD1222 doses, spike-specific TCR breadth and depth were significantly higher than at day 0 and than in MenACWY recipients. In the small 56-69-year group, the increase in depth fell short of significance, most likely because of low power. Participants were mostly white British, with more females than males. The authors suggested clonal diversity may have been underestimated.

The CDR3 regions of human TCRbeta chains were analyzed by immunosequencing. Regarding the original processing steps: Repertoire TCRs were checked for matches against a reference library of SARS-CoV-2-specific TCRs that had been generated using the MIRA antigen-specificity platform. Breadth meant the fraction of unique TCRs that were SARS-CoV-2-associated, whereas depth meant the fraction of total T cells that were SARS-CoV-2-associated. Using the MIRA data, each spike-specific TCR was mapped to the spike region that the TCR reacts to and placed in a CD4 or CD8 class. Log10-transformed breadth and depth values were compared by one-way ANOVA with Sidak's multiple comparisons tests. As stored in TCRdb, this immuneACCESS dataset retains in-frame rearrangements with V and J assigned. A fraction of the clones does not appear; measured against another copy, unresolved V genes explain less than half of the discrepancy, and the remainder lacks a known reason. That table gives V, J and clone size, and the DNA gave D and trimming. This sample lists some 94,000 clones; around nine tenths were detected once. The ten largest clones add up to 2.9% of the sample.

Interpreted using the paper, the time point label stands for: baseline before first vaccination. The vaccinee samples were drawn from two UK trials, COV001 and COV002, one of which was a single-blind randomized controlled phase 2/3 trial testing AZD1222 (ChAdOx1 nCoV-19) in healthy adults. Trial participant PBMC samples were collected at day 0 and day 28 after the second dose for TCRbeta chain sequencing. For this clone: The antigen this receptor binds is unknown. No much larger clonotype is one base removed from it; base qualities were not supplied.

CDR1 and CDR2 are drawn from the germline V gene: SNHLY, FYNNEI. The CDR3 runs 15 amino acids, cysteine and phenylalanine included. The only DNA kept is the CDR3, 45 bases in frame from the first base. Unmatched junction bases come to 3, with V trimmed by 3 bases and J by 5 bases. This TCR was recovered from an adult in good health. The V gene is TRBV2 and the J gene is TRBJ2-2, with 10 central nucleotides matching TRBD2. The material sequenced was peripheral blood, taken on day 0 of AZD1222 vaccination. The CDR3 region reads CASSEGTSVTGELFF. The DNA is TGTGCCAGCAGTGAGGGGACTAGCGTAACCGGGGAGCTGTTTTTT.